This entry lists 24 T cell receptor beta chains sequenced from one sample in a study of blood T cell repertoires in COVID-19. Data came from immunoSEQ multiplex PCR; TCRdb stores just in-frame clones and leaves some out. This table has some 320,000 clones, roughly 86% appearing once. Sequencing was carried out using PBMCs or T cells enriched from blood (not recorded which). These receptor sequences come from a woman between 25 and 40 years old who had recovered from COVID-19.

The J gene is TRBJ1-1, the V gene TRBV1; TRBD1 is the table's D call and was not checked against the DNA. TRBV1 is a recognized pseudogene. The CDR3 is 16 residues long. CDR3 loop: CTSSQEGTGLRTEAFF. In DNA, the CDR3 is TGCACCAGCAGCCAAGAAGGGACAGGACTTAGGACTGAAGCTTTCTTT.

The chain is built from TRBV27 and TRBJ1-1; D is possibly TRBD1 (5 bases). V lost 7 bases and J lost 2, with 20 bases in between. The V gene's germline CDR1 is MNHEY and CDR2 SMNVEV (reference sequence). This CDR3 is built from 16 residues. CDR3 DNA sequence: TGTGCCAGCAAGGGAACTTCGGGGGTACTAAACACTGAAGCTTTCTTT. Amino acids: CASKGTSGVLNTEAFF.

The chain uses TRBV5-4 and TRBJ2-7, with D possibly matching TRBD1 (5 bases). With 3 bases removed from V and 0 bases from J, the gap between germline ends came to 16 bases. The CDR3 extends over 16 amino acids. Per the germline V gene, CDR1 is SGHNT and CDR2 is YYREEE (reference sequence). The CDR3 loop reads CASSSPQGIGSYEQYF. Here the CDR3 DNA reads TGTGCCAGCAGCTCCCCCCAGGGAATTGGCTCCTACGAGCAGTACTTC.

This chain connects TRBV11-3 to TRBJ2-5; weak D call: TRBD1 (6 bases). CDR1 SGHNT and CDR2 YENEEA come from the germline V gene. This CDR3 is built from 14 residues. V lost 5 bases, J lost 0 bases, and 10 bases lay in between. This CDR3 is CASSLRGNQETQYF. The CDR3 DNA is TGTGCCAGCAGCCTAAGGGGGAACCAAGAGACCCAGTACTTC.

The gene calls are TRBV4-2 and TRBJ1-2; D might be TRBD1 (5 bases). The CDR3 runs 16 residues. V was trimmed by 0 bases and J by 4 bases, leaving 15 bases between them. Per germline, CDR1 LGHNA and CDR2 YNFKEQ. The DNA of the CDR3 is TGTGCCAGCAGCCAAGATCGGGGAGGGGCGACCTATGGCTACACCTTC. The encoded protein is CASSQDRGGATYGYTF.

V is TRBV4-3 and J is TRBJ1-2; D might be TRBD1 (5 bases). The germline V gene encodes CDR1 LGHNA and CDR2 YSLEER. CDR3 size: 14 residues. The V end was cut by 9 bases, the J end by 7 bases, with 21 bases between. For the CDR3, the DNA is TGCGCCAGTCGACCGGGACTCCATCAGGGTGGCTACACCTTC. Its translation: CASRPGLHQGGYTF.

The genes are TRBV2 and TRBJ1-1; D not resolved. The CDR3 covers 11 residues. The V end was cut by 8 bases, the J end by 6 bases, with 10 bases between. Germline V lookup: CDR1 SNHLY, CDR2 FYNNEI. CDR3 DNA: TGTGCCAGCTCCGCGGAGTCTGAAGCTTTCTTT. Translating it yields CASSAESEAFF.

The rearrangement joins TRBV7-2 to TRBJ2-1, with TRBD2 matching 12 bases. Germline V gives CDR1 SGHTA, CDR2 FQGNSA. V lost 2 bases to trimming and J lost 4 bases; unmatched junction nucleotides: 9. There are 18 residues in the CDR3. CDR3 loop: CASSLFALAGGLYNEQFF. The DNA for the CDR3 is TGTGCCAGCAGCTTATTCGCCCTAGCGGGGGGGCTGTACAATGAGCAGTTCTTC.

The chain combines TRBV19 with TRBJ1-5; D might be TRBD1 (5 bases). CDR3 length: 13 residues. The V gene's germline CDR1 is LNHDA and CDR2 SQIVND (reference sequence). The V and J ends lost 6 bases and 1 base respectively, with 7 bases between them. The CDR3 here is CASSWGSNQPQHF. In DNA form, the CDR3 reads TGTGCCAGTAGCTGGGGCAGCAATCAGCCCCAGCATTTT.

The V and J genes are TRBV28 and TRBJ1-2; TRBD1 matches at 7 bases. The CDR3 runs to 16 residues. V was clipped by 4 bases and J by 0 bases; unmatched bases: 8. The germline CDR1 and CDR2 sequences are MDHEN and SYDVKM. The CDR3 region is CASSSTGNVPNYGYTF. The CDR3 coding sequence is TGTGCCAGCAGTTCGACAGGGAATGTCCCTAACTATGGCTACACCTTC.

V gene TRBV2 combines with J gene TRBJ2-7, with TRBD2 identical over 9 bases. The CDR3 contains 14 residues. V dropped 4 bases and J dropped 3; count of bases not matched to a gene: 4. Germline CDR1 is SNHLY and CDR2 is FYNNEI. CDR3 region: CASSAAGGRYEQYF. In DNA form, the CDR3 reads TGTGCCAGCAGTGCAGCGGGGGGACGCTACGAGCAGTACTTC.

The chain carries TRBV28 and TRBJ1-5, with D hard to call. The V gene's germline CDR1 is MDHEN and CDR2 SYDVKM. The CDR3 runs 15 residues. V was shortened by 5 bases and J by 5 bases, with 16 bases between the two germline ends. The CDR3 nucleotides read TGTGCCAGCAGTCCCGTTAGTACGCCCCATCAGCCCCAGCATTTT. This encodes CASSPVSTPHQPQHF.

The J gene is TRBJ1-6, the V gene TRBV7-2; 7 bases map to TRBD1. The CDR3 is made up of 16 amino acids. The germline V gene has CDR1 SGHTA and CDR2 FQGNSA. With 5 bases clipped from V and 10 bases from J, the junction kept 14 bases outside the gene matches. For the CDR3, the DNA is TGTGCCAGCAGCCGGACGGAACAGGGGAGCTACTCACCCCTCCACTTT. Its protein product is CASSRTEQGSYSPLHF.

Comment on this clone: The same CDR3 can be traced to other DNA sequences in this sample. The chain has TRBV5-1 and TRBJ2-7; no firm D call. The CDR3 totals 12 residues. V was clipped by 0 bases and J by 4 bases, with 5 bases between them. Germline CDR1 reads SGHRS; CDR2 reads YFSETQ. CDR3 nucleotides: TGCGCCAGCAGCTTGGACGGTTACGAGCAGTACTTC. Translation gives CASSLDGYEQYF.

This clone was seen a handful of times. The rearrangement joins TRBV30 to TRBJ1-2; no clear D gene. The CDR3 loop spans 15 amino acids. The germline V gene has CDR1 GTSNPN and CDR2 SVGIG (reference sequence). The V gene lost 0 bases and the J gene lost 3 bases, with 14 bases spanning the gap. The CDR3 nucleotides are TGTGCCTGGAGTGTACGTTGGGCCGGTGACTATGGCTACACCTTC. Translating it yields CAWSVRWAGDYGYTF.

This rearrangement joins TRBV7-9 to TRBJ1-1; D uncertain. The germline gives CDR1 SEHNR, CDR2 FQNEAQ (reference sequence). The CDR3 contains 10 residues. CDR3 amino acids: CQVVNTEAFF. The CDR3, as DNA: TGTCAGGTTGTGAACACTGAAGCTTTCTTT.

This sequence joins TRBV6-5 and TRBJ1-2, with 8 bases lining up with TRBD1. This CDR3 has 13 amino acids. The V and J ends lost 6 bases and 7 bases, in that order; junction bases with no gene match: 7. Germline-derived CDR1 and CDR2 are MNHEY and SVGAGI. The CDR3 region is CASRAQGAGGYTF. The CDR3 DNA is TGTGCCAGCAGGGCCCAGGGGGCGGGTGGCTACACCTTC.

This chain links TRBV6-5 with TRBJ1-2; 8 bases fit TRBD1. CDR3 length: 16 amino acids. J lost 4 bases, V lost 2 bases, and 9 bases had no gene match. CDR1 is MNHEY and CDR2 is SVGAGI in the germline V gene. The CDR3 nucleotides read TGTGCCAGCAGTTACATCGCTGGACAGGGAGGCTATGGCTACACCTTC. It yields the protein CASSYIAGQGGYGYTF.

The V and J genes are TRBV2 and TRBJ2-7; a weak D match, TRBD2 (7 bases). Germline V gene sequence: CDR1 SNHLY, CDR2 FYNNEI. V lost 7 bases and J lost 10, with 14 bases in between. The CDR3 loop spans 11 amino acids. In nucleotides, the CDR3 is TGTGCCAGCATCCTCGGGGGGCTCCAGTACTTC. This gives the protein CASILGGLQYF.

This clone was detected once. This chain connects TRBV28 to TRBJ1-2; D possibly corresponds to TRBD1 (6 bases). The CDR3 sequence is 17 residues long. Trimming stripped 6 bases from V and 0 bases from J, with 20 bases between. CDR1 is MDHEN and CDR2 is SYDVKM in the germline V gene. The CDR3 here is CASSYRALSDPNYGYTF. CDR3 in DNA: TGTGCCAGCAGCTACAGGGCCCTATCCGACCCTAACTATGGCTACACCTTC.

The rearrangement links TRBV13 to TRBJ1-2; no clear D gene. Trimming shortened V by 0 bases and J by 6 bases, and 8 bases separated the two germline ends. Germline V gene sequence: CDR1 PRHDT, CDR2 FYEKMQ (reference sequence). This CDR3 comprises 13 residues. The CDR3 bases are TGTGCCAGCAGCTTAGGGGAGAGCCATGGCTACACCTTC. Amino acids: CASSLGESHGYTF.

The CDR3 protein is CASSLLEDGYTF. The CDR3 nucleotides are TGTGCCAGCAGTTTATTGGAGGATGGCTACACCTTC. The chain recombines TRBV28 with TRBJ1-2; the D is unclear. CDR1 is MDHEN, CDR2 SYDVKM, per germline. There are 12 residues in the CDR3. V was trimmed by 1 base and J by 6 bases, leaving 6 bases between them.

This clone was observed a few times. The J gene is TRBJ2-2, the V gene TRBV6-2 or TRBV6-3; TRBD2 is a possible D gene (6 bases). Between the trimmed V and J ends, which lost 6 bases and 1 base, there was a span of 9 bases. Germline CDR1 and CDR2: MNHEY and SVGEGT. The CDR3 covers 14 residues. For the CDR3, the DNA is TGTGCCAGCAGCCTGACTAGGAACACCGGGGAGCTGTTTTTT. Protein product: CASSLTRNTGELFF.

This clone came up a few times. This chain joins TRBV9 and TRBJ2-7, with D perhaps TRBD1 (5 bases). The CDR3 is 12 residues long. Trimming left V 3 bases short and J 6 bases short, with 10 bases between. Germline assignment: CDR1 SGDLS and CDR2 YYNGEE. The DNA of the CDR3 is TGTGCCAGCAGCGAGGGGTATGGCGAGCAGTACTTC. Translated, it gives CASSEGYGEQYF.